The 20 T cell receptor beta chains below were found in one sample sequenced in a study of CD8 T cells in ankylosing spondylitis. MiXCR, run by TCRdb on the 5' RACE reads, gives a single entry per CDR3 protein. Of about 160,000 distinct CDR3 sequences listed, about 16% are singletons. Sequencing used blood, either unsorted or a sorted T cell fraction (not recorded which). Receptors originate from a male donor with ankylosing spondylitis or in good health (not recorded which).

V gene TRBV12-3 or TRBV12-4 combines with J gene TRBJ1-3; D is unclear. Trimming left V 6 bases short and J 0 bases short, with 9 bases between. This CDR3 has 14 residues. The CDR3 protein is CASRPQDSGNTIYF. In nucleotides, the CDR3 is TGTGCCAGCAGACCCCAAGACTCTGGAAACACCATATATTTT.

This clonotype was counted at least ten times. The chain combines TRBV28 with TRBJ2-1, with D possibly TRBD2 on 6 matching bases. CDR3 length: 13 amino acids. Germline V gene data show CDR1 as MDHEN and CDR2 as SYDVKM. The V end lost 3 bases, the J end lost 9 bases, and 12 bases lay between the germline ends. CDR3 nucleotide sequence: TGTGCCAGCAGTTTGACGGGAGCGGTTGAGCAGTTCTTC. Its protein is CASSLTGAVEQFF.

There are many counts of this clonotype. V gene TRBV12-3 or TRBV12-4 combines with J gene TRBJ1-2; D is ambiguous. Trimming pared 1 base from V and 4 bases from J, leaving 7 bases between. The CDR3 contains 13 residues. The CDR3: CASSLGTIYGYTF. In DNA, the CDR3 is TGTGCCAGCAGTTTAGGCACCATCTATGGCTACACCTTC.

By share, this clonotype ranks as medium-sized (0.01 to 0.1%). The chain is built from TRBV20-1 and TRBJ2-5; D call uncertain. The V end lost 6 bases, the J end lost 4 bases, and 12 bases lay between the germline ends. Germline V gene lookup returns CDR1 DFQATT and CDR2 SNEGSKA (reference sequence). CDR3 length: 12 amino acids. In DNA, the CDR3 is TGCAGTGCGGATAAAACGGGAGAGACCCAGTACTTC. It is translated as CSADKTGETQYF.

V usage is TRBV7-9 and J usage is TRBJ1-6, with TRBD1 matching over 7 bases. This CDR3 has 14 residues. Germline assignment: CDR1 SEHNR and CDR2 FQNEAQ (reference sequence). The V gene end was trimmed by 2 bases and the J gene end by 7 bases; junction bases not matched to a gene: 2. CDR3: CASSLSTGNSPLHF. Here the CDR3 DNA reads TGTGCCAGCAGCTTATCGACAGGGAATTCACCCCTCCACTTT.

The chain employs TRBV5-5 and TRBJ1-5; the D gene is possibly TRBD1 (5 bases). Trimming took off 4 bases at V and 0 bases at J, with 8 bases between the two ends. Germline V gene lookup returns CDR1 SGHKS and CDR2 YYEKEE (reference sequence). CDR3 size: 14 residues. The DNA of the CDR3 is TGTGCCAGCAGCCTGACAGATAGCAATCAGCCCCAGCATTTT. This gives the protein CASSLTDSNQPQHF.

This clonotype has more than one count but fewer than ten. The chain joins TRBV5-1 to TRBJ2-2; D is perhaps TRBD1 (6 bases). The CDR3 length is 16 residues. CDR1 SGHRS and CDR2 YFSETQ come from the germline V gene. Trimming shortened V by 4 bases and J by 0 bases, and 13 bases separated the two germline ends. In DNA, the CDR3 is TGCGCCAGCAGCGCGATGGGGGCCTCGAACACCGGGGAGCTGTTTTTT. Its translation: CASSAMGASNTGELFF.

The genes are TRBV5-1 and TRBJ2-4; 7 nucleotides agree with TRBD2. This CDR3 is 15 amino acids long. The J segment lost 5 bases and the V segment lost 4 bases, leaving 9 bases of the junction unmatched. Looked up from germline, CDR1 is SGHRS and CDR2 is YFSETQ. The CDR3 is CASSSRRDYQNIQYF. The CDR3 nucleotides read TGCGCCAGCAGCAGCCGCCGGGACTATCAAAACATTCAGTACTTC.

This clonotype showed up just a few times. The gene calls are TRBV9 and TRBJ2-1; either TRBD1 or TRBD2 may supply D (5 bases each). Germline V gene lookup returns CDR1 SGDLS and CDR2 YYNGEE. With 2 bases removed from V and 2 bases from J, the gap between germline ends came to 11 bases. The CDR3 is 15 amino acids. The CDR3 here is CASSVLGATYNEQFF. As DNA, the CDR3 is TGTGCCAGCAGCGTCCTCGGGGCGACCTACAATGAGCAGTTCTTC.

V and J are TRBV2 and TRBJ2-1; 8 bases fit TRBD2. Germline loops: CDR1 SNHLY, CDR2 FYNNEI. The CDR3 has 14 residues. V shed 3 bases and J 3 bases; nucleotides not matched to a gene: 1. CDR3 sequence: CASSDTSGYNEQFF. As DNA, the CDR3 is TGTGCCAGCAGTGATACTAGCGGCTACAATGAGCAGTTCTTC.

This clonotype was counted a few times. The chain employs TRBV7-9 and TRBJ2-1; 7 nucleotides agree with TRBD1. The CDR3 totals 13 residues. The ends lost 5 bases at V and 6 bases at J; junction bases unmatched: 4. Germline V CDR1 and CDR2: SEHNR, FQNEAQ (reference sequence). As DNA, the CDR3 is TGTGCCAGCAGCCTGACAGGGTTCAATGAGCAGTTCTTC. Protein product: CASSLTGFNEQFF.

The chain couples TRBV19 to TRBJ2-1; TRBD2 agrees at 8 bases. From germline, CDR1 is LNHDA and CDR2 SQIVND (reference sequence). This CDR3 region has 15 residues. With 7 bases clipped from V and 0 bases from J, the junction kept 5 bases outside the gene matches. CDR3 coding DNA: TGTGCCAGTACTCAAGCGGGGGCCTCCTACAATGAGCAGTTCTTC. It codes for CASTQAGASYNEQFF.

This chain joins TRBV20-1 and TRBJ2-1; 7 nucleotides match TRBD2. The ends lost 1 base at V and 1 base at J; junction bases unmatched: 10. Germline V gene lookup returns CDR1 DFQATT and CDR2 SNEGSKA (reference sequence). The CDR3 sequence is 17 residues long. CDR3 DNA: TGCAGTGCTAGAGCCCTAGCGGCCAGAGGGTCCTACAATGAGCAGTTCTTC. Protein sequence: CSARALAARGSYNEQFF.

The V and J genes are TRBV27 and TRBJ1-5; 7 bases agree with TRBD1. This CDR3 has 15 amino acids. The V gene end was trimmed by 7 bases and the J gene end by 4 bases; junction bases not matched to a gene: 10. Germline V gene sequence: CDR1 MNHEY, CDR2 SMNVEV (reference sequence). The CDR3 DNA reads TGTGCCAGCACTAAGACAGGGTTAGGAAATCAGCCCCAGCATTTT. Its protein product is CASTKTGLGNQPQHF.

At least ten counts were recorded for this clonotype. This rearrangement joins TRBV12-3 or TRBV12-4 to TRBJ1-5; 7 nucleotides match TRBD1. The trim removed 6 bases at V and 1 base at J, leaving 3 bases unmatched. The CDR3 runs to 14 residues. CDR3 in amino acids: CASSRGQSNQPQHF. The CDR3 coding sequence is TGTGCCAGCAGCCGGGGACAGAGCAATCAGCCCCAGCATTTT.

This clonotype came up many times. The chain links TRBV9 to TRBJ2-1, with 9 nucleotides matching TRBD2. Germline V gene sequence: CDR1 SGDLS, CDR2 YYNGEE. V lost 2 bases, J lost 4 bases, and 1 base stayed unmatched. The CDR3 runs to 14 residues. For the CDR3, the DNA is TGTGCCAGCAGCGTGACTAGCGGATACAATGAGCAGTTCTTC. It codes for CASSVTSGYNEQFF.

At least ten counts were recorded for this clonotype. V gene TRBV29-1 combines with J gene TRBJ2-1; D call uncertain. This CDR3 comprises 14 residues. V shed 4 bases and J shed 7 bases, with 17 bases lying between them. The germline CDR1 and CDR2 sequences are SQVTM and ANQGSEA. The CDR3 loop is CSVVPQWSKNEQFF. The CDR3 DNA reads as TGCAGCGTTGTTCCACAGTGGAGCAAGAATGAGCAGTTCTTC.

The table lists this clonotype with many counts. DNA for the CDR3: TGTGCCAGCAGCTTGTATGTGGGGAGAAACACTGAAGCTTTCTTT. Its translation: CASSLYVGRNTEAFF. The genes are TRBV5-6 and TRBJ1-1; D uncertain. The CDR3 has 15 residues. The germline V and J ends were trimmed by 1 base and 2 bases, with 12 bases remaining between them. Germline lookup yields CDR1 SGHDT and CDR2 YYEEEE. The complete variable domain, with remaining parts taken from reference TRBV5-6 and TRBJ1-1, reads DAGVTQSPTHLIKTRGQQVTLRCSPKSGHDTVSWYQQALGQGPQFIFQYYEEEERQRGNFPDRFSGHQFPNYSSELNVNALLLGDSALYLCASSLYVGRNTEAFFGQGTRLTVV.

This clonotype was picked up a small number of times. The gene calls are TRBV3-1 and TRBJ2-1; D ambiguous. Germline CDR1 LGHDT, CDR2 YNNKEL (reference sequence). The CDR3 is 15 residues long. Trimming shortened V by 0 bases and J by 8 bases, and 14 bases separated the two germline ends. In DNA, the CDR3 is TGTGCCAGCAGCCAAGACCCCCGTTCTGGAGATGAGCAGTTCTTC. Protein: CASSQDPRSGDEQFF.

The V call is TRBV20-1, the J call TRBJ2-3; 12 bases are a match to TRBD2. There are 18 residues in the CDR3. In germline, CDR1 is DFQATT, CDR2 SNEGSKA (reference sequence). The V and J ends lost 1 base and 3 bases, in that order; junction bases with no gene match: 11. CDR3 amino acids: CSARGFRLAGVATDTQYF. The CDR3 bases are TGCAGTGCTAGAGGATTCCGACTAGCGGGAGTGGCGACAGATACGCAGTATTTT.